This T cell receptor beta chain was obtained from a study of T cells in Graves' hyperthyroidism and ophthalmopathy. Trimming stripped 5 bases from V and 0 bases from J, with 7 bases between. The CDR3 runs 13 residues. The germline gives CDR1 SGHTA, CDR2 FQGTGA. Graves' hyperthyroidism qualified as stable when ophthalmopathy did not progress within 18 months. This clonotype appeared many times. Amplification of TCR beta CDR3 regions was performed using RNA transcripts as template. A first-round RT-PCR of the TCR CDR3 used the HTBI primer set. In TCRdb, the multiplex PCR reads were re-called with MiXCR into one record per CDR3 protein. The sample shows almost 600,000 distinct CDR3 sequences, roughly 46% of them seen only once.

The TCR comes from a woman younger than 30 with Graves' hyperthyroidism. The sequencing sample was made of peripheral blood or thyroid tissue (not recorded which). The chain is built from TRBV7-3 and TRBJ1-2; D is ambiguous. The CDR3 is CASSPTPNYGYTF. The CDR3 nucleotides are TGTGCCAGCAGCCCTACACCTAACTATGGCTACACCTTC.